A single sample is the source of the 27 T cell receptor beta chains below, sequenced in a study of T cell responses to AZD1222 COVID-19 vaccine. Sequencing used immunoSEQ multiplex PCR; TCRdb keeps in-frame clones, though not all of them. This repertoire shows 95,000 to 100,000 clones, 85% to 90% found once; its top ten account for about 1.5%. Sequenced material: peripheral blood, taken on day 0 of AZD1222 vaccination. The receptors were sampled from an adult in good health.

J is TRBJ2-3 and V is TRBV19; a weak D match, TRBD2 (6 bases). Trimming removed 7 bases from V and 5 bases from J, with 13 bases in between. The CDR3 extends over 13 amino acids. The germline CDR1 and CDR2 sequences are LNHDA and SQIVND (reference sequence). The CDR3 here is CASKYRGEDTQYF. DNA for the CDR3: TGTGCCAGTAAGTACCGCGGGGAAGATACGCAGTATTTT.

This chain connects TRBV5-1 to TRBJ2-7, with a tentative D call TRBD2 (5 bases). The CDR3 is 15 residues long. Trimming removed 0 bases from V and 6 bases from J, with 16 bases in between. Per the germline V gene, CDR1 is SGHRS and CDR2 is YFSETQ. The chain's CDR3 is CASSLGPDYDSEQYF. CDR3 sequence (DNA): TGCGCCAGCAGCTTGGGCCCTGACTACGACTCCGAGCAGTACTTC.

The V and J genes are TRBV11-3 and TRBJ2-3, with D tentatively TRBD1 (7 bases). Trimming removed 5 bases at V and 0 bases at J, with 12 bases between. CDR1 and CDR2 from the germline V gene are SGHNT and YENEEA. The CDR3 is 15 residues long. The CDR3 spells CASSAGQISTDTQYF. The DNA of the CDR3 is TGTGCCAGCAGCGCGGGACAGATTAGCACAGATACGCAGTATTTT.

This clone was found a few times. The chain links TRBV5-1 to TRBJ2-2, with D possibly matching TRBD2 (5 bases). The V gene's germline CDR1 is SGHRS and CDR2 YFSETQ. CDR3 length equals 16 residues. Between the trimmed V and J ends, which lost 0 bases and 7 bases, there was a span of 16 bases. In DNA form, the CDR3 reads TGCGCCAGCAGCTTGGAAGAAACTAGACTGGGCGGGGAGCTGTTTTTT. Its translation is CASSLEETRLGGELFF.

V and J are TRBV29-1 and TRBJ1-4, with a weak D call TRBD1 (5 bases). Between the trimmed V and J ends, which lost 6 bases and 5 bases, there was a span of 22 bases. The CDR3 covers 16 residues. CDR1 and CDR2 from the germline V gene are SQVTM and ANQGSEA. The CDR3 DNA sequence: TGCAGCGTCCCCGGGGGTGACGGCACCTTGAATGAAAAACTGTTTTTT. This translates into CSVPGGDGTLNEKLFF.

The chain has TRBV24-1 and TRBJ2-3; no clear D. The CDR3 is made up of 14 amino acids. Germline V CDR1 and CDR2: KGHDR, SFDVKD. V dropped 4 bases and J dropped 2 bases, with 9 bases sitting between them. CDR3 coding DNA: TGTGCCACCAGTGAGCTGACGGCCACAGATACGCAGTATTTT. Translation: CATSELTATDTQYF.

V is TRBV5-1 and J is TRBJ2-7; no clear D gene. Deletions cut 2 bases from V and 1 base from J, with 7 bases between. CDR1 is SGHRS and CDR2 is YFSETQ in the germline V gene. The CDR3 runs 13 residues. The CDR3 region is CASSFDMSYEQYF. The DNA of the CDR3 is TGCGCCAGCAGCTTTGATATGTCCTACGAGCAGTACTTC.

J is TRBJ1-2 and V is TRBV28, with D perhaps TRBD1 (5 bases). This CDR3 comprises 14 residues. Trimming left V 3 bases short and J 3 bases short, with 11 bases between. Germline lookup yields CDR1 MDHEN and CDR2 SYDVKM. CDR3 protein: CASSLGRAYYGYTF. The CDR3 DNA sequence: TGTGCCAGCAGTTTGGGCAGGGCGTACTATGGCTACACCTTC.

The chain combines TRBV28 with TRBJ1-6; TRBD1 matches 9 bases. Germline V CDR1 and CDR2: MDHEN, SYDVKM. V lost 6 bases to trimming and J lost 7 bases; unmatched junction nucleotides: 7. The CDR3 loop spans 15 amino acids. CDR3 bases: TGTGCCAGCAGAATTTTCGGGACAGGGAATTCACCCCTCCACTTT. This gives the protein CASRIFGTGNSPLHF.

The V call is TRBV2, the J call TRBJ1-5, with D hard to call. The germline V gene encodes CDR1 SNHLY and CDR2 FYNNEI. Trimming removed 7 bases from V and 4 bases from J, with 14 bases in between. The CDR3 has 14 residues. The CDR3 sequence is CASTEGRVNQPQHF. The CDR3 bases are TGTGCCAGCACCGAAGGTAGGGTAAATCAGCCCCAGCATTTT.

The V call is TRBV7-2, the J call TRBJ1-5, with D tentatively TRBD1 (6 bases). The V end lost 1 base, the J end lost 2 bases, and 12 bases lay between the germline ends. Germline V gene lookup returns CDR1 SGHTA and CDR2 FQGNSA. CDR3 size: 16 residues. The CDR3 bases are TGTGCCAGCAGCTTAGGGGACACTTATGGCAATCAGCCCCAGCATTTT. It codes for CASSLGDTYGNQPQHF.

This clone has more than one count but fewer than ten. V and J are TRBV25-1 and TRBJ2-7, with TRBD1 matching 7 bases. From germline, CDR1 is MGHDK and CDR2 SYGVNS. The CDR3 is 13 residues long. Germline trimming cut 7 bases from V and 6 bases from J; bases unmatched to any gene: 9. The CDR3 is CASTRDSGSEQYF. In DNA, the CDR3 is TGTGCCAGCACTAGGGACAGTGGGTCCGAGCAGTACTTC.

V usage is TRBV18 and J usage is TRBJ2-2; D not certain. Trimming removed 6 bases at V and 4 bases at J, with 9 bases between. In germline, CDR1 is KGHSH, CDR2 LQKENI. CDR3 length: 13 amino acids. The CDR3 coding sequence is TGTGCCAGCTCCCCTTCGGTCACCGGGGAGCTGTTTTTT. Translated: CASSPSVTGELFF.

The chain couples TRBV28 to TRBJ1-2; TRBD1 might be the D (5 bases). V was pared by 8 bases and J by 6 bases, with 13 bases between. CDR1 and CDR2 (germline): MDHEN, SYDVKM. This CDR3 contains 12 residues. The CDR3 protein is CASGGREHGYTF. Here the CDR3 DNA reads TGTGCCAGCGGGGGTAGGGAGCATGGCTACACCTTC.

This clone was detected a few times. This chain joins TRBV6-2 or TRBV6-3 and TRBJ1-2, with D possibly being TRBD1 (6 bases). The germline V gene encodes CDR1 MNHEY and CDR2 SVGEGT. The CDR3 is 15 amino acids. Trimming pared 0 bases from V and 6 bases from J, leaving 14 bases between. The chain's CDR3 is CASSYSGGASNGYTF. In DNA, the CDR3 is TGTGCCAGCAGTTACTCTGGGGGGGCGAGTAATGGCTACACCTTC.

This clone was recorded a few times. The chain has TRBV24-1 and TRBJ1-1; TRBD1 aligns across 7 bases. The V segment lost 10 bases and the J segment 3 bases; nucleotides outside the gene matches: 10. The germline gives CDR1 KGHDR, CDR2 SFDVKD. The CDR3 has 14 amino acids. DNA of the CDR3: TGTGCCACGAGAGGGACAGCCGAAGACACTGAAGCTTTCTTT. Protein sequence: CATRGTAEDTEAFF.

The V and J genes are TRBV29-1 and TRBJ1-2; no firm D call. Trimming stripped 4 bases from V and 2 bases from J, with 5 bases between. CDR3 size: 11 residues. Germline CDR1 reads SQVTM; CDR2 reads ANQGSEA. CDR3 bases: TGCAGCGTTGCACTAAACTATGGCTACACCTTC. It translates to CSVALNYGYTF.

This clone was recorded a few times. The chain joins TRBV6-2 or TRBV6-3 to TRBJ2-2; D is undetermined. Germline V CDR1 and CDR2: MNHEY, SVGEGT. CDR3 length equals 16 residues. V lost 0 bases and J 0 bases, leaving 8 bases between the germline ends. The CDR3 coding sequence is TGTGCCAGCAGTTACTCAAGGCGGACGAACACCGGGGAGCTGTTTTTT. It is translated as CASSYSRRTNTGELFF.

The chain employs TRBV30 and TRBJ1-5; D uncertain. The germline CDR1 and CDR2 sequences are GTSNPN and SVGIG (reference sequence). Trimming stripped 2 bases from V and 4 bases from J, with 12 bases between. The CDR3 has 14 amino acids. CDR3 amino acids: CAWSRLSENQPQHF. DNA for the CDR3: TGTGCCTGGAGTCGACTTTCCGAGAATCAGCCCCAGCATTTT.

DNA of the CDR3: TGTGCCAGCAGTTTATCAGGGGACTATGGCTACACCTTC. It translates to CASSLSGDYGYTF. The chain recombines TRBV6-5 with TRBJ1-2, with a weak D call TRBD1 (6 bases). V lost 4 bases, J lost 3 bases, and 9 bases lay in between. Germline CDR1 reads MNHEY; CDR2 reads SVGAGI. The CDR3 contains 13 residues.

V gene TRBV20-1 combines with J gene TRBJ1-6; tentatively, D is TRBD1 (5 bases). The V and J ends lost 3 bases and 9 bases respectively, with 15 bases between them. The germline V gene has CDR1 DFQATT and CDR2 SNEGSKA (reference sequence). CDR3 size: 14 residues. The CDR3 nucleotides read TGCAGTGCTAGTTATAGAGCCGGGGGTTCACCCCTCCACTTT. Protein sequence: CSASYRAGGSPLHF.

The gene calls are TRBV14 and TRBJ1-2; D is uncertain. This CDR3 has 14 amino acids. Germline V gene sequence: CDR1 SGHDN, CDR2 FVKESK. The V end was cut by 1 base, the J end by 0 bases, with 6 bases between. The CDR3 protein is CASSQGYSNYGYTF. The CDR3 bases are TGTGCCAGCAGCCAAGGATATTCTAACTATGGCTACACCTTC.

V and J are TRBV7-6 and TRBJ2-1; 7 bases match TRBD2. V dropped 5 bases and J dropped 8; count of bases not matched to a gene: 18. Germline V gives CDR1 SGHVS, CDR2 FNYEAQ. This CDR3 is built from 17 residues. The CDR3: CASSQRPRGGVRDEQFF. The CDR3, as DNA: TGTGCCAGCAGCCAACGACCCCGTGGGGGGGTCCGCGATGAGCAGTTCTTC.

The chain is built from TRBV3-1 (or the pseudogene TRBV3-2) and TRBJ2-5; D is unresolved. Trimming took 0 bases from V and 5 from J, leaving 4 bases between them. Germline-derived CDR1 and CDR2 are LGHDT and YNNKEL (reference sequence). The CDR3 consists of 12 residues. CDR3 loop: CASSQDRETQYF. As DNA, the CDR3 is TGTGCCAGCAGCCAAGATCGGGAGACCCAGTACTTC.

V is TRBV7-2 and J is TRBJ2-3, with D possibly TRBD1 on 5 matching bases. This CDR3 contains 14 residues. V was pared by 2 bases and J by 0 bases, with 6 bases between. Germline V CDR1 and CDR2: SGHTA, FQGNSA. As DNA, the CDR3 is TGTGCCAGCAGCTTAAGACAGAGCACAGATACGCAGTATTTT. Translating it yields CASSLRQSTDTQYF.

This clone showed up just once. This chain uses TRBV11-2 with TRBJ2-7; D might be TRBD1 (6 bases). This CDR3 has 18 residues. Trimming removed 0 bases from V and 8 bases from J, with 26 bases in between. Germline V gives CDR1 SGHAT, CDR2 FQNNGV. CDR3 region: CASSLDYYLDSIEVQQYF. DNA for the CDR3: TGTGCCAGCAGCTTAGACTACTACCTGGACAGTATCGAGGTGCAGCAGTACTTC. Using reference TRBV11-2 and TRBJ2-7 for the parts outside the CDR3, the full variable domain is EAGVAQSPRYKIIEKRQSVAFWCNPISGHATLYWYQQILGQGPKLLIQFQNNGVVDDSQLPKDRFSAERLKGVDSTLKIQPAKLEDSAVYLCASSLDYYLDSIEVQQYFGPGTRLTVT.

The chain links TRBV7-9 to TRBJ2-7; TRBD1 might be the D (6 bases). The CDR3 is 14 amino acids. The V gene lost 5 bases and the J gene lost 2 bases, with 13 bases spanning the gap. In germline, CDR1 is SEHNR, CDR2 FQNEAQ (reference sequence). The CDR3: CASSKQGGTYEQYF. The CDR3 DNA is TGTGCCAGCAGCAAACAGGGTGGCACCTACGAGCAGTACTTC.